This TCR beta chain appears in the sequencing data of a study of OX40 agonist ivuxolimab in advanced cancers. Study context: Every 2 weeks, ivuxolimab was infused into the patients intravenously at between 0.01 and 10 mg/kg. Those treated in dose escalation had hepatocellular carcinoma, melanoma, renal cell cancer or head and neck cancer. Study results and limitations: Still undetermined is the antigen specificity of the expanded peripheral T cells.

The CDR3 spans 15 residues. Looked up from germline, CDR1 is LNHDA and CDR2 is SQIVND (reference sequence). With 6 bases removed from V and 3 bases from J, the gap between germline ends came to 17 bases. Assay: immunoSEQ multiplex PCR; the TCRdb copy retains only in-frame clones and omits some. Of around 68,000 clones in the sample, roughly 88% were seen once. Autoimmune disease history or systemic immunosuppression was exclusionary. Remarks on this clone: What it binds is not known.

This clonotype originated in an adult with an advanced solid tumor such as melanoma, head and neck, liver or kidney cancer. The rearrangement links TRBV19 to TRBJ1-2, with D unresolved. The sample was CD4+ or CD8+ T cells sorted from blood, taken in a trial of the OX40 agonist ivuxolimab. The DNA for the CDR3 is TGTGCCAGTAGCCCCACGGACGGAGAAGACTATGGCTACACCTTC. Translating gives CASSPTDGEDYGYTF. The full variable domain, in which reference TRBV19 and TRBJ1-2 provide the parts outside the CDR3, is DGGITQSPKYLFRKEGQNVTLSCEQNLNHDAMYWYRQDPGQGLRLIYYSQIVNDFQKGDIAEGYSVSREKKESFPLTVTSAQKNPTAFYLCASSPTDGEDYGYTFGSGTRLTVV.